These 23 T cell receptor beta chains were sequenced from one sample in a study of T cells in Graves' hyperthyroidism and ophthalmopathy. RNA transcripts served as the template for amplifying TCR beta CDR3 regions. TCR CDR3 underwent first-round RT-PCR with the HTBI primer set. TCRdb fed the multiplex PCR reads into MiXCR, producing one record per CDR3 protein. The sample carries 550,000 to 800,000 distinct CDR3 sequences, 16% recorded once. Source material: blood. The receptors were gathered from a man aged 18 to 29 with Graves' hyperthyroidism.

This clonotype was observed a few times. This chain uses TRBV6-2 or TRBV6-3 with TRBJ2-5, with a possible D match to TRBD2 (5 bases). The CDR3 loop spans 12 amino acids. V dropped 6 bases and J dropped 4 bases, with 9 bases sitting between them. In germline, CDR1 is MNHEY, CDR2 SVGEGT. The CDR3 region has the DNA TGTGCCAGCAGCGGGGTGGGAGAGACCCAGTACTTC. Translation: CASSGVGETQYF.

This clonotype was seen ten or more times. The genes are TRBV27 and TRBJ1-5; no definite D call. The germline V gene has CDR1 MNHEY and CDR2 SMNVEV (reference sequence). The CDR3 length is 15 residues. Trimming left V 3 bases short and J 3 bases short, with 12 bases between. CDR3 DNA: TGTGCCAGCAGTTTGCGGGGAATGGCCAATCAGCCCCAGCATTTT. Encoded protein: CASSLRGMANQPQHF.

This clonotype was detected once. This CDR3 is CASSFLRVQGRPDTQYF. The CDR3 DNA sequence: TGTGCCAGCAGCTTCCTTAGGGTACAGGGCAGGCCAGATACGCAGTATTTT. The genes are TRBV7-9 and TRBJ2-3; D may be TRBD1 (6 bases). Germline V gives CDR1 SEHNR, CDR2 FQNEAQ (reference sequence). V dropped 3 bases and J dropped 4 bases, with 20 bases sitting between them. This CDR3 has 17 amino acids.

This clonotype was counted ten times or more. This chain links TRBV30 with TRBJ2-1; D possibly uses TRBD1 or TRBD2 (6 bases each). The CDR3 length is 14 residues. Germline V gives CDR1 GTSNPN, CDR2 SVGIG (reference sequence). Trimming removed 3 bases from V and 3 bases from J, with 12 bases in between. CDR3 DNA sequence: TGTGCCTGGAGGCAAGGGGGACTCTACAATGAGCAGTTCTTC. Its protein product is CAWRQGGLYNEQFF.

In this sample, this clonotype turned up a few times. The CDR3 spells CATSDSRTGHNEQFF. DNA of the CDR3: TGTGCCACCAGTGATTCAAGGACAGGGCACAATGAGCAGTTCTTC. V and J are TRBV24-1 and TRBJ2-1, with 8 bases that match TRBD1. Germline trimming cut 2 bases from V and 5 bases from J; bases unmatched to any gene: 4. Germline-derived CDR1 and CDR2 are KGHDR and SFDVKD. This CDR3 is 15 amino acids long.

The sample holds many counts of this clonotype. The chain couples TRBV6-1 to TRBJ2-2; D gene unclear. Trimming cost V 7 bases and J 5 bases, with 11 bases left between them. The CDR3 has 13 residues. Germline lookup yields CDR1 MNHNS and CDR2 SASEGT. The CDR3 coding sequence is TGTGCCAGCAACCCAGCGACGACCGGGGAGCTGTTTTTT. Translated, it gives CASNPATTGELFF.

The chain carries TRBV29-1 and TRBJ1-1; D is unclear. The CDR3 covers 13 residues. The germline gives CDR1 SQVTM, CDR2 ANQGSEA. Trimming cost V 6 bases and J 1 base, with 12 bases left between them. This CDR3 is CSVVGRRNTEAFF. The CDR3 DNA follows: TGCAGCGTAGTGGGGAGGCGGAACACTGAAGCTTTCTTT. The variable domain in full, completed from reference TRBV29-1 and TRBJ1-1, reads SAVISQKPSRDICQRGTSLTIQCQVDSQVTMMFWYRQQPGQSLTLIATANQGSEATYESGFVIDKFPISRPNLTFSTLTVSNMSPEDSSIYLCSVVGRRNTEAFFGQGTRLTVV.

Remarks on this clonotype: This may stem from a read error, because a much larger clone lies one nucleotide away. This chain uses TRBV11-3 with TRBJ2-1; TRBD2 agrees at 8 bases. Losses at the gene ends were 5 bases for V and 10 bases for J; bases not matched to a gene: 13. Germline V CDR1 and CDR2: SGHNT, YENEEA. The CDR3 contains 15 residues. CDR3 loop: CASSPARAGGYEQFF. CDR3 nucleotides: TGTGCCAGCAGCCCCGCAAGGGCGGGAGGCTACGAGCAGTTCTTC.

This clonotype occurred once. The rearrangement uses TRBV29-1 and TRBJ2-7; possibly TRBD2 for D (5 bases). The tail of the sequence fits TRBJ2-1 better, so the J call may be wrong. The CDR3 has 12 residues. CDR1 and CDR2 from the germline V gene are SQVTM and ANQGSEA. CDR3 DNA: TGCAGCGCCTGGACGGACTCCTACGAGCAGTTCTTC. Protein: CSAWTDSYEQFF.

The chain recombines TRBV9 with TRBJ1-6; D is unclear. The germline V gene encodes CDR1 SGDLS and CDR2 YYNGEE. The V end was cut by 3 bases, the J end by 5 bases, with 3 bases between. The CDR3 runs to 12 residues. The CDR3 loop is CASSGHNSPLHF. The CDR3 nucleotides read TGTGCCAGCAGCGGACATAATTCACCCCTCCACTTT.

This clonotype was detected many times. The V gene is TRBV5-1, the J gene TRBJ2-7; 12 bases match TRBD2. The J segment lost 0 bases and the V segment lost 4 bases, leaving 5 bases of the junction unmatched. The germline gives CDR1 SGHRS, CDR2 YFSETQ. The CDR3 runs 16 residues. For the CDR3, the DNA is TGCGCCAGCAGCCTACTGACTAGCGGGAGCTCCTACGAGCAGTACTTC. Encoded protein: CASSLLTSGSSYEQYF.

The sample holds a few counts of this clonotype. The gene calls are TRBV20-1 and TRBJ2-5, with TRBD1 identical over 9 bases. Trimming took 0 bases from V and 5 from J; bases not matched to a gene: 13. Germline CDR1 is DFQATT and CDR2 is SNEGSKA (reference sequence). This CDR3 region has 17 residues. CDR3 sequence: CSAREGRPQGAYETQYF. CDR3 bases: TGCAGTGCTAGAGAGGGGCGCCCACAGGGGGCATATGAGACCCAGTACTTC.

The chain links TRBV18 to TRBJ1-6, with D maybe TRBD1 (5 bases). The CDR3 extends over 15 amino acids. Trimming left V 5 bases short and J 6 bases short, with 14 bases between. Germline V gene data show CDR1 as KGHSH and CDR2 as LQKENI. This chain's CDR3 is CASSLSGTINSPLHF. CDR3 nucleotides: TGTGCCAGCTCATTATCCGGGACGATTAATTCACCCCTCCACTTT.

This clonotype was observed at least ten times. V usage is TRBV6-1 and J usage is TRBJ1-1; no clear D. This CDR3 is 14 amino acids long. Trimming stripped 7 bases from V and 5 bases from J, with 17 bases between. In germline, CDR1 is MNHNS, CDR2 SASEGT. In DNA, the CDR3 is TGTGCCAGCATCCTCACCGTCTTGGGTACTGAAGCTTTCTTT. Amino acids: CASILTVLGTEAFF.

This clonotype occurred many times. The gene calls are TRBV7-2 and TRBJ1-2, with 9 bases matching TRBD1. The CDR3 spans 15 residues. Germline trimming cut 2 bases from V and 5 bases from J; bases unmatched to any gene: 6. CDR1 is SGHTA and CDR2 is FQGNSA in the germline V gene. CDR3 region: CASSLTGGRGYGYTF. For the CDR3, the DNA is TGTGCCAGCAGCTTAACAGGGGGCCGGGGGTATGGCTACACCTTC.

This clonotype has more than one count but fewer than ten. This chain connects TRBV2 to TRBJ2-2; D not certain. The length of the CDR3 is 13 residues. CDR1 is SNHLY, CDR2 FYNNEI, per germline. Trimming cost V 1 base and J 4 bases, with 4 bases left between them. CDR3 region: CASSEESTGELFF. DNA for the CDR3: TGTGCCAGCAGTGAAGAAAGCACCGGGGAGCTGTTTTTT.

The genes are TRBV20-1 and TRBJ1-2; 10 nucleotides agree with TRBD1. The CDR3 has 14 amino acids. Per germline, CDR1 DFQATT and CDR2 SNEGSKA (reference sequence). Trimming took 3 bases from V and 8 from J; bases not matched to a gene: 9. CDR3 sequence reads: CSASSRDRGDGYTF. The CDR3 DNA follows: TGCAGTGCTAGTTCGCGGGACAGGGGAGACGGCTACACCTTC.

This clonotype has ten or more counts. The V and J genes are TRBV20-1 and TRBJ1-4, with 10 bases aligning to TRBD1. The CDR3 sequence is 13 residues long. CDR1 is DFQATT and CDR2 is SNEGSKA in the germline V gene (reference sequence). V lost 5 bases and J lost 5; bases outside the gene matches: 2. This chain's CDR3 is CSARDRGNEKLFF. The CDR3 nucleotides read TGCAGTGCTCGGGACAGGGGAAATGAAAAACTGTTTTTT.

In its sample, this clonotype was seen a few times. The chain recombines TRBV6-1 with TRBJ2-1, with 12 bases fitting TRBD1. From germline, CDR1 is MNHNS and CDR2 SASEGT. V dropped 1 base and J dropped 6; count of bases not matched to a gene: 10. The CDR3 has 18 amino acids. The CDR3 coding sequence is TGTGCCAGCAGTGAAGAAGGGACAGGGGGCTTTACGGGCAATGAGCAGTTCTTC. This sequence encodes CASSEEGTGGFTGNEQFF.

This clonotype was seen ten or more times. V and J are TRBV7-9 and TRBJ2-5; TRBD1 might be the D (6 bases). The CDR3 contains 16 residues. With 1 base removed from V and 5 bases from J, the gap between germline ends came to 17 bases. CDR1 SEHNR and CDR2 FQNEAQ come from the germline V gene (reference sequence). The CDR3 region has the DNA TGTGCCAGCAGCTTAGGCCCCATGAGGGGGAGTGAGACCCAGTACTTC. It specifies CASSLGPMRGSETQYF.

Worth noting for this clonotype: The germline gene is not matched at one end of the junction; a read error may be the cause. The chain has TRBV12-3 or TRBV12-4 and TRBJ2-5, with 8 bases lining up with TRBD1. The CDR3 totals 16 residues. The CDR3 is CASSRGQGAYQEPQYF. The CDR3 nucleotides are TGTGCCAGCAGCCGTGGACAGGGAGCCTACCAAGAGCCCCAGTACTTC.

The V gene is TRBV5-1, the J gene TRBJ2-1; 14 nucleotides match TRBD2. The trim removed 0 bases at V and 8 bases at J, leaving 7 bases unmatched. There are 17 residues in the CDR3. The germline V gene has CDR1 SGHRS and CDR2 YFSETQ. CDR3 amino acids: CASSLGLAGGRGDEQFF. In nucleotides, the CDR3 is TGCGCCAGCAGCTTGGGACTAGCGGGAGGGAGGGGAGATGAGCAGTTCTTC.

In its sample, this clonotype was seen a few times. This chain connects TRBV2 to TRBJ2-5, with TRBD1 matching over 12 bases. V gave up 6 bases and J gave up 4 bases; unmatched junction bases: 6. The CDR3 covers 15 residues. Germline CDR1 and CDR2: SNHLY and FYNNEI. The CDR3 coding sequence is TGTGCCAGCAGGAAGGGACAGGGGGCCGGAGAGACCCAGTACTTC. Its protein product is CASRKGQGAGETQYF.